The 22 T cell receptor beta chains listed next were all sequenced from one sample in a study of early T cells in non-severe SARS-CoV-2 infection. MiXCR was run by TCRdb on the 5' RACE reads, yielding one entry per CDR3 protein. Among 70,000 or so distinct CDR3 sequences, approximately 13% were seen once, and the ten largest hold 11% to 15%. The specimen was whole blood. The receptors were gathered from an adult who was a healthcare worker with PCR-confirmed SARS-CoV-2 infection or an uninfected control (not recorded which).

The chain employs TRBV28 and TRBJ2-6; D gene uncertain. Germline-derived CDR1 and CDR2 are MDHEN and SYDVKM. This CDR3 contains 15 residues. Trimming pared 8 bases from V and 0 bases from J, leaving 11 bases between. The CDR3: CASRRASSGANVLTF. CDR3 bases: TGTGCCAGCCGAAGAGCCTCCTCTGGGGCCAACGTCCTGACTTTC.

This clonotype came up a few times. CDR3 region: CASSYPGSDTEAFF. The CDR3 nucleotides read TGTGCCAGCAGTTACCCGGGGTCGGACACTGAAGCTTTCTTT. V is TRBV6-6 and J is TRBJ1-1, with D unresolved. Trimming left V 2 bases short and J 3 bases short, with 10 bases between. Germline CDR1 is MNHNY and CDR2 is SVGAGI (reference sequence). CDR3 size: 14 residues.

This clonotype was observed a handful of times. The chain recombines TRBV10-3 with TRBJ2-1; D gene ambiguous. The V gene's germline CDR1 is ENHRY and CDR2 SYGVKD. Trimming pared 4 bases from V and 5 bases from J, leaving 9 bases between. The CDR3 totals 13 residues. CDR3 residues: CAISVGQNNEQFF. In DNA, the CDR3 is TGTGCCATCAGTGTGGGTCAGAACAATGAGCAGTTCTTC.

This clonotype was seen at least ten times. The V and J genes are TRBV5-1 and TRBJ2-7, with TRBD2 matching 14 bases. The junction had 7 bases not matched to a gene; V was cut back by 1 base and J by 7 bases. Per the germline V gene, CDR1 is SGHRS and CDR2 is YFSETQ. The length of the CDR3 is 16 residues. The CDR3 region is CASSLLTSGGASEQYF. In DNA form, the CDR3 reads TGCGCCAGCAGCTTGCTGACTAGCGGGGGGGCCTCAGAGCAGTACTTC.

This clonotype came up a few times. The chain uses TRBV6-6 and TRBJ2-4, with D unresolved. V lost 2 bases and J lost 8, with 13 bases in between. Per germline, CDR1 MNHNY and CDR2 SVGAGI (reference sequence). This CDR3 is 14 amino acids long. In nucleotides, the CDR3 is TGTGCCAGCAGTTACGATTTGAGCCGGGACATTCAGTACTTC. Encoded protein: CASSYDLSRDIQYF.

This clonotype was recorded a few times. The chain is built from TRBV19 and TRBJ2-3; possibly TRBD1 or TRBD2 for D (5 bases each). Germline V CDR1 and CDR2: LNHDA, SQIVND (reference sequence). The CDR3 extends over 14 amino acids. Trimming took off 8 bases at V and 8 bases at J, with 20 bases between the two ends. CDR3 coding DNA: TGTGCCAGTTCCGGATCGGGGCGAGCTCGTACGCAGTATTTT. Protein: CASSGSGRARTQYF.

This clonotype was counted ten times or more. The V and J genes are TRBV29-1 and TRBJ2-4; TRBD1 is a possible D gene (5 bases). CDR3 length: 11 amino acids. Germline V lookup: CDR1 SQVTM, CDR2 ANQGSEA. Trimming took 4 bases from V and 9 from J, leaving 10 bases between them. CDR3: CSVAQGAIQYF. The CDR3 bases are TGCAGCGTTGCCCAGGGTGCCATTCAGTACTTC.

This clonotype was observed at least ten times. This chain connects TRBV6-4 to TRBJ1-5; no reliable D call. Trimming left V 6 bases short and J 6 bases short, with 12 bases between. Germline V gene sequence: CDR1 MRHNA, CDR2 SNTAGT. The CDR3 loop spans 13 amino acids. CDR3 DNA: TGTGCCAGCAGCGGCCAGGATGGTCAGCCCCAGCATTTT. Amino acids: CASSGQDGQPQHF.

A few counts support this clonotype. The chain recombines TRBV28 with TRBJ2-7, with D maybe TRBD2 (7 bases). This CDR3 has 13 amino acids. Trimming pared 8 bases from V and 4 bases from J, leaving 15 bases between. Germline lookup yields CDR1 MDHEN and CDR2 SYDVKM. CDR3 nucleotides: TGTGCCAGCTCGGGGGGCGCGCGGTACGAGCAGTACTTC. Translated: CASSGGARYEQYF.

The sample holds a few counts of this clonotype. The CDR3 DNA reads TGTGCCAGCAGTTTGGCGGTGAGGAACACTGAAGCTTTCTTT. Its protein product is CASSLAVRNTEAFF. The rearrangement uses TRBV12-3 or TRBV12-4 and TRBJ1-1; D gene uncertain. The V end was cut by 3 bases, the J end by 1 base, with 9 bases between. CDR3 length: 14 amino acids.

This clonotype was detected many times. The V and J genes are TRBV7-3 and TRBJ2-1, with TRBD2 matching over 8 bases. The trim removed 2 bases at V and 2 bases at J, leaving 2 bases unmatched. The germline V gene encodes CDR1 SGHTA and CDR2 FQGTGA. This CDR3 comprises 15 residues. The CDR3 sequence is CASSLQRGTYNEQFF. The CDR3 coding sequence is TGTGCCAGCAGCTTACAGCGGGGGACCTACAATGAGCAGTTCTTC.

The gene calls are TRBV7-6 and TRBJ2-7; TRBD2 agrees at 9 bases. The CDR3 spans 16 residues. Unmatched junction bases numbered 9, after V lost 1 base and J lost 5 bases. Germline values: CDR1 SGHVS, CDR2 FNYEAQ. Here the CDR3 reads CASSLDGTSFLDEQYF. As DNA, the CDR3 is TGTGCCAGCAGCTTAGATGGGACTAGCTTTTTGGACGAGCAGTACTTC.

The V gene is TRBV28, the J gene TRBJ2-1; the D call may be TRBD1 or TRBD2 (5 bases each). Germline CDR1 MDHEN, CDR2 SYDVKM. The CDR3 sequence is 16 residues long. With 6 bases removed from V and 5 bases from J, the gap between germline ends came to 20 bases. The CDR3 protein is CASSQRTLLGDNEQFF. The CDR3 DNA reads TGTGCCAGCAGCCAAAGGACTCTCCTGGGGGACAATGAGCAGTTCTTC.

This clonotype showed up just a few times. The chain links TRBV7-2 to TRBJ2-7; maybe TRBD2 (6 bases). CDR1 and CDR2 (germline): SGHTA, FQGNSA. CDR3 size: 17 residues. The ends were cut back, 2 bases at V and 3 bases at J, with 20 bases in the middle. CDR3 loop: CASSLHPPGLSVYEQYF. The CDR3 nucleotides are TGTGCCAGCAGCTTACACCCGCCGGGACTGTCGGTCTACGAGCAGTACTTC.

This clonotype was counted a few times. The chain carries TRBV6-2 or TRBV6-3 and TRBJ1-1; D possibly corresponds to TRBD1 (6 bases). Germline assignment: CDR1 MNHEY and CDR2 SVGEGT. Trimming pared 8 bases from V and 1 base from J, leaving 17 bases between. This CDR3 region has 15 residues. The CDR3 loop is CASLKGWTANTEAFF. Written as DNA, the CDR3 is TGTGCCAGCCTTAAAGGGTGGACAGCGAACACTGAAGCTTTCTTT.

This clonotype has a handful of counts. The conserved closing phenylalanine or tryptophan is absent in this CDR3, likely reflecting a read error. The chain carries TRBV12-3 or TRBV12-4 and TRBJ2-5; D uncertain. The ends were cut back, 2 bases at V and 4 bases at J, with 11 bases in the middle. The CDR3 sequence is 14 residues long. The CDR3, as DNA: TGTGCCAGCAGTTTATCCGGGTTGCGAGAGACCCAGTACCTC. Translated: CASSLSGLRETQYL.

In its sample, this clonotype was seen a few times. The chain uses TRBV4-2 and TRBJ2-7, with a weak D call TRBD2 (6 bases). V lost 2 bases, J lost 4 bases, and 18 bases lay in between. Germline loops: CDR1 LGHNA, CDR2 YNFKEQ. This CDR3 spans 16 amino acids. In DNA form, the CDR3 reads TGTGCCAGCAGCCAACAAGGGCGGGGTATATCGTACGAGCAGTACTTC. It codes for CASSQQGRGISYEQYF.

This clonotype was seen repeatedly, ten times or more. The V gene is TRBV5-1, the J gene TRBJ1-4, with 7 bases matching TRBD1. Germline trimming cut 4 bases from V and 3 bases from J; bases unmatched to any gene: 9. The germline V gene encodes CDR1 SGHRS and CDR2 YFSETQ. This CDR3 has 16 residues. In DNA, the CDR3 is TGCGCCAGCAGCCTTCGACAGGGACGGGCTAATGAAAAACTGTTTTTT. Amino acids: CASSLRQGRANEKLFF.

The rearrangement uses TRBV18 and TRBJ1-3; TRBD1 might be the D (6 bases). The CDR3 runs 15 residues. V gave up 4 bases and J gave up 0 bases, with 10 bases separating them. Germline-derived CDR1 and CDR2 are KGHSH and LQKENI. DNA of the CDR3: TGTGCCAGCTCACTAGACAGGAGCTCTGGAAACACCATATATTTT. Its protein is CASSLDRSSGNTIYF. Full variable domain (outside the CDR3, taken from reference TRBV18 and TRBJ1-3): NAGVMQNPRHLVRRRGQEARLRCSPMKGHSHVYWYRQLPEEGLKFMVYLQKENIIDESGMPKERFSAEFPKEGPSILRIQQVVRGDSAAYFCASSLDRSSGNTIYFGEGSWLTVV.

This clonotype was counted ten times or more. The chain carries TRBV27 and TRBJ1-1; D perhaps matches TRBD1 (5 bases). The germline gives CDR1 MNHEY, CDR2 SMNVEV (reference sequence). The V end was cut by 6 bases, the J end by 4 bases, with 15 bases between. The CDR3 has 14 amino acids. CDR3 sequence: CASSLTGSGTEAFF. Here the CDR3 DNA reads TGTGCCAGCAGCCTAACAGGTTCCGGCACTGAAGCTTTCTTT.

This clonotype was counted only a few times. CDR3 region: CASSMARQSSISPQHF. DNA for the CDR3: TGTGCCAGTAGTATGGCGCGGCAGTCGAGCATCAGCCCCCAGCATTTT. V usage is TRBV19 and J usage is TRBJ1-5, with D unclear. The CDR3 contains 16 residues. Germline V lookup: CDR1 LNHDA, CDR2 SQIVND (reference sequence). V was clipped by 3 bases and J by 10 bases, with 22 bases between them.

This clonotype has more than one count but fewer than ten. The chain uses TRBV10-1 and TRBJ1-1, with unresolved D. The V gene lost 8 bases and the J gene lost 2 bases, with 9 bases spanning the gap. Germline assignment: CDR1 WNHNN and CDR2 SYGVQD (reference sequence). The CDR3 consists of 12 residues. The CDR3 DNA follows: TGCGCCAGCGGTCACAGAAACACTGAAGCTTTCTTT. It is translated as CASGHRNTEAFF.